One and the same sample provided the 9 T cell receptor beta chains below, sequenced in a study of T cells in Graves' hyperthyroidism and ophthalmopathy. TCR beta CDR3 regions were amplified from RNA transcripts. TCR CDR3 regions were first amplified by RT-PCR with HTBI primers. TCRdb independently ran MiXCR on the multiplex PCR reads; one entry per CDR3 protein. Among a few hundred thousand distinct CDR3 sequences, roughly 15% were seen once, and the ten largest hold 15% to 20%. The material sequenced was blood. The receptors come from a woman younger than 45 with Graves' ophthalmopathy.

This clonotype was counted between two and nine times. The rearrangement joins TRBV6-1 to TRBJ2-3, with D hard to call. Between the trimmed V and J ends, which lost 6 bases and 4 bases, there was a span of 14 bases. CDR3 length equals 14 residues. CDR1 is MNHNS, CDR2 SASEGT, per germline. The CDR3 sequence is CASRTLDPPDTQYF. The CDR3 DNA is TGTGCCAGCAGGACGCTTGACCCCCCAGATACGCAGTATTTT.

CDR3 in amino acids: CASNPSGAETQYF. The CDR3 coding sequence is TGTGCCAGTAATCCTAGCGGGGCAGAGACCCAGTACTTC. The chain has TRBV19 and TRBJ2-5; 9 nucleotides match TRBD2. The CDR3 is 13 residues long. Looked up from germline, CDR1 is LNHDA and CDR2 is SQIVND (reference sequence). Losses at the gene ends were 7 bases for V and 4 bases for J; bases not matched to a gene: 4. Drawing the rest from reference TRBV19 and TRBJ2-5, the complete variable domain is DGGITQSPKYLFRKEGQNVTLSCEQNLNHDAMYWYRQDPGQGLRLIYYSQIVNDFQKGDIAEGYSVSREKKESFPLTVTSAQKNPTAFYLCASNPSGAETQYFGPGTRLLVL.

This clonotype occurred many times. This chain connects TRBV7-9 to TRBJ2-7, with D perhaps matching TRBD2 (5 bases). V lost 5 bases to trimming and J lost 2 bases, with 16 bases between them. CDR3 size: 15 residues. Germline lookup yields CDR1 SEHNR and CDR2 FQNEAQ (reference sequence). The DNA of the CDR3 is TGTGCCAGCAGCGGCGTGGGCGGGCTTCCCTACGAGCAGTACTTC. Protein: CASSGVGGLPYEQYF.

This clonotype was picked up many times. The genes are TRBV2 and TRBJ2-3, with TRBD2 matching over 9 bases. V was pared by 5 bases and J by 2 bases, with 8 bases of the junction left unmatched. CDR3 length: 16 residues. The germline V gene has CDR1 SNHLY and CDR2 FYNNEI. CDR3 nucleotides: TGTGCCAGCAGTTTTCCGGCGGGGGGGCTCACAGATACGCAGTATTTT. Residues: CASSFPAGGLTDTQYF. The variable domain in full, completed from reference TRBV2 and TRBJ2-3, reads EPEVTQTPSHQVTQMGQEVILRCVPISNHLYFYWYRQILGQKVEFLVSFYNNEISEKSEIFDDQFSVERPDGSNFTLKIRSTKLEDSAMYFCASSFPAGGLTDTQYFGPGTRLTVL.

This clonotype was seen many times. J is TRBJ2-3 and V is TRBV20-1, with 7 nucleotides matching TRBD2. Trimming took 2 bases from V and 4 from J; bases not matched to a gene: 18. The CDR3 extends over 18 amino acids. Per germline, CDR1 DFQATT and CDR2 SNEGSKA (reference sequence). CDR3 sequence reads: CSARHERGPGRRPDTQYF. As DNA, the CDR3 is TGCAGTGCTAGACACGAGCGGGGCCCGGGACGTCGTCCAGATACGCAGTATTTT.

This rearrangement joins TRBV19 to TRBJ2-1; 9 bases are shared with TRBD1. J gave up 6 bases and V 5 bases, and 2 bases lay outside the gene matches. Germline V gives CDR1 LNHDA, CDR2 SQIVND (reference sequence). The CDR3 loop spans 13 amino acids. DNA of the CDR3: TGTGCCAGTAGTGTGGACAGGGGCAATGAGCAGTTCTTC. Protein sequence: CASSVDRGNEQFF.

This clonotype has ten or more counts. This rearrangement joins TRBV7-2 to TRBJ1-1; TRBD1 agrees at 8 bases. CDR3 size: 14 residues. The germline V gene encodes CDR1 SGHTA and CDR2 FQGNSA. J was trimmed by 10 bases and V by 5 bases; bases with no gene match: 12. The CDR3 DNA sequence: TGTGCCAGCAGCCCCGGCCCGGGACAGGTTCCAGCTTTCTTT. Its translation is CASSPGPGQVPAFF.

This clonotype was picked up a small number of times. The genes are TRBV5-5 and TRBJ2-2, with 9 bases aligning to TRBD2. CDR1 SGHKS and CDR2 YYEKEE come from the germline V gene (reference sequence). V lost 2 bases, J lost 2 bases, and 1 base stayed unmatched. There are 15 residues in the CDR3. The CDR3 spells CASSFSGGNTGELFF. DNA of the CDR3: TGTGCCAGCAGCTTTAGCGGGGGCAACACCGGGGAGCTGTTTTTT.

This clonotype was seen repeatedly, ten times or more. The chain uses TRBV24-1 and TRBJ1-2; tentative D call: TRBD1 (5 bases). CDR1 and CDR2 from the germline V gene are KGHDR and SFDVKD. This CDR3 is 13 amino acids long. Trimming stripped 6 bases from V and 3 bases from J, with 10 bases between. The DNA of the CDR3 is TGTGCCACCAGTTTAGGGGCCTACTATGGCTACACCTTC. Amino acids: CATSLGAYYGYTF.